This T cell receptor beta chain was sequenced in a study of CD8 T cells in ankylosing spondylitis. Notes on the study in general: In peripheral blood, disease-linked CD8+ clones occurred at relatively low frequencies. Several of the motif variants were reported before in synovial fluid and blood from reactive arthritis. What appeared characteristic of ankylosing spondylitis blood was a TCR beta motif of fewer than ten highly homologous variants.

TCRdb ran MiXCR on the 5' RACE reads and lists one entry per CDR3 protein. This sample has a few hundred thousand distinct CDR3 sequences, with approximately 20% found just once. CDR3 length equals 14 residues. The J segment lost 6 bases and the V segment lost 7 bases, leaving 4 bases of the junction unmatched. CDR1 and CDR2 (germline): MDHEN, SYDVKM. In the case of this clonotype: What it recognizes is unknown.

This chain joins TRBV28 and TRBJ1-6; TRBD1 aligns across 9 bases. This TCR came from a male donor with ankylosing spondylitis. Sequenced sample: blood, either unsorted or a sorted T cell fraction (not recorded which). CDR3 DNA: TGTGCCAGCATCGGGGACAGGGCTAATTCACCCCTCCACTTT. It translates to CASIGDRANSPLHF.